This TCR beta chain was found in a study of T cell responses to AZD1222 COVID-19 vaccine. Regarding the study as a whole: Only a handful of AZD1222 recipients were seropositive at baseline. After two AZD1222 doses, spike-specific TCR breadth and depth rose versus day 0.

This table comes from immunoSEQ multiplex PCR, and its TCRdb copy is limited to in-frame clones, with some not included. The sample includes 150,000 to 190,000 clones, 90% of them seen just once. Note on this clone: The target antigen is unknown.

The CDR3 spans 14 residues. V was trimmed by 5 bases and J by 4 bases, leaving 14 bases between them. Per germline, CDR1 MGHDK and CDR2 SYGVNS. The chain combines TRBV25-1 with TRBJ1-2; D possibly corresponds to TRBD1 (5 bases). The sample here was peripheral blood, taken on day 0 of AZD1222 vaccination. The TCR comes from an adult in good health. Here the CDR3 reads CASSQGGPAYGYTF. For the CDR3, the DNA is TGTGCCAGCAGTCAGGGCGGGCCCGCCTATGGCTACACCTTC.